A single sample is the source of the 22 T cell receptor beta chains below, sequenced in a study of blood T cells in healthy people across ages. A sample-barcoded 5' primer and a J-beta primer mix were used in a second PCR of about 7 to 11 cycles. TCRdb processed the 5' RACE reads anew with MiXCR; each CDR3 protein has one entry. The sample has 1.5 million to 2 million distinct CDR3 sequences, around 50% seen once. Material: blood. The origin of the receptors is a woman in her thirties or forties in good health.

Only a few counts were recorded for this clonotype. In DNA, the CDR3 is TGTGCCAGCAGTCCGGGCCTGGGGACGAACGAGCAGTACTTC. Its translation is CASSPGLGTNEQYF. The chain links TRBV27 to TRBJ2-7; D may correspond to TRBD1 or TRBD2 (5 bases each). The V end was cut by 5 bases, the J end by 5 bases, with 16 bases between. The CDR3 extends over 14 amino acids. From germline, CDR1 is MNHEY and CDR2 SMNVEV (reference sequence).

V gene TRBV7-9 combines with J gene TRBJ1-4; no clear D. V lost 4 bases and J lost 0, with 15 bases in between. The CDR3 sequence is 17 residues long. The germline gives CDR1 SEHNR, CDR2 FQNEAQ (reference sequence). The CDR3 DNA follows: TGTGCCAGCAGCTCCATAATTGGCCTCGCAACTAATGAAAAACTGTTTTTT. Residues: CASSSIIGLATNEKLFF.

The chain carries TRBV6-2 or TRBV6-3 and TRBJ2-1; the D is unclear. The CDR3 consists of 11 residues. Germline CDR1 MNHEY, CDR2 SVGEGT. V shed 4 bases and J shed 8 bases, with 6 bases lying between them. CDR3 in DNA: TGTGCCAGCAGTTGCTGCTATGAGCAGTTCTTC. It encodes CASSCCYEQFF.

The V and J genes are TRBV7-2 and TRBJ2-5; D ambiguous. V was clipped by 2 bases and J by 11 bases, with 18 bases between them. Germline V gives CDR1 SGHTA, CDR2 FQGNSA. The CDR3 extends over 14 amino acids. Here the CDR3 reads CASSLKNSLNEQYF. The CDR3 region has the DNA TGTGCCAGCAGCTTAAAAAATAGCCTTAATGAGCAGTACTTC.

This clonotype was seen a handful of times. The chain combines TRBV12-3 or TRBV12-4 with TRBJ2-5; 9 bases fit TRBD2. The CDR3 is 15 amino acids. The V gene end was trimmed by 2 bases and the J gene end by 11 bases; junction bases not matched to a gene: 12. As DNA, the CDR3 is TGTGCCAGCAGTTTACAGCGGGGGGCCTACAATGAGCAGTACTTC. Its protein is CASSLQRGAYNEQYF.

The V gene is TRBV12-3 or TRBV12-4, the J gene TRBJ1-4, with a possible D match to TRBD1 (6 bases). The length of the CDR3 is 14 residues. Trimming removed 3 bases at V and 5 bases at J, with 10 bases between. For the CDR3, the DNA is TGTGCCAGCAGTTTTGGACAGATCAATGAAAAACTGTTTTTT. The encoded protein is CASSFGQINEKLFF.

V usage is TRBV20-1 and J usage is TRBJ1-2; 7 nucleotides agree with TRBD1. The CDR3 is 14 residues long. The V and J ends lost 2 bases and 8 bases, in that order; junction bases with no gene match: 11. CDR1 and CDR2 (germline): DFQATT, SNEGSKA (reference sequence). As DNA, the CDR3 is TGCAGTGCTAGAAAACCGGGACAGTGGGTCGGCTACACCTTC. It yields the protein CSARKPGQWVGYTF.

The CDR3 is CASSLRLAGVVDEQFF. CDR3 nucleotide sequence: TGTGCCAGCAGTTTACGACTAGCGGGGGTCGTGGATGAGCAGTTCTTC. The genes are TRBV27 and TRBJ2-1, with 12 bases aligning to TRBD2. Losses at the gene ends were 2 bases for V and 8 bases for J; bases not matched to a gene: 7. The germline V gene has CDR1 MNHEY and CDR2 SMNVEV (reference sequence). CDR3 length: 16 residues.

This clonotype came up a few times. The V gene is TRBV27, the J gene TRBJ1-5; D is unclear. CDR1 is MNHEY, CDR2 SMNVEV, per germline (reference sequence). This CDR3 is built from 15 residues. Trimming pared 5 bases from V and 3 bases from J, leaving 14 bases between. CDR3 amino acids: CASSEGMNVNQPQHF. The CDR3 bases are TGTGCCAGCAGTGAAGGGATGAACGTCAATCAGCCCCAGCATTTT.

V and J are TRBV20-1 and TRBJ2-4, with TRBD1 identical over 11 bases. The J call may be mistaken, given a closer DNA end match to TRBJ2-7. CDR1 DFQATT and CDR2 SNEGSKA come from the germline V gene (reference sequence). The CDR3 has 15 amino acids. This CDR3 reads CSAQSRDRGTYEQYF. The CDR3 DNA sequence: TGCAGTGCCCAGAGCCGGGACAGGGGGACCTACGAGCAGTACTTC.

This clonotype was observed a handful of times. V usage is TRBV7-9 and J usage is TRBJ2-7, with 9 bases lining up with TRBD1. With the DNA end fitting TRBJ2-5 better, the J assignment may be wrong. The CDR3 is made up of 15 amino acids. Germline V gives CDR1 SEHNR, CDR2 FQNEAQ (reference sequence). The chain's CDR3 is CASSLTGGERETQYF. DNA of the CDR3: TGTGCCAGCAGCTTAACAGGGGGCGAACGGGAGACCCAGTACTTC.

This sequence joins TRBV5-1 and TRBJ2-5; D unresolved. CDR3 length: 15 amino acids. Germline lookup yields CDR1 SGHRS and CDR2 YFSETQ. Trimming shortened V by 0 bases and J by 4 bases, and 13 bases separated the two germline ends. DNA of the CDR3: TGCGCCAGCAGCTTGGTAACTCAAGTTGTAGAGACCCAGTACTTC. Translating gives CASSLVTQVVETQYF.

This clonotype was picked up a small number of times. This rearrangement joins TRBV7-2 to TRBJ2-4; 9 positions agree with TRBD2. With 4 bases clipped from V and 0 bases from J, the junction kept 4 bases outside the gene matches. CDR3 length: 16 residues. Germline loops: CDR1 SGHTA, CDR2 FQGNSA. The CDR3 reads CASSSSGVLAKNIQYF. The CDR3 DNA follows: TGTGCCAGCAGCTCTAGCGGGGTTCTAGCCAAAAACATTCAGTACTTC.

The chain couples TRBV29-1 to TRBJ2-7, with D perhaps TRBD2 (6 bases). CDR1 and CDR2 from the germline V gene are SQVTM and ANQGSEA. Deletions cut 3 bases from V and 4 bases from J, with 13 bases between. This CDR3 region has 13 residues. CDR3 DNA sequence: TGCAGCGTTGACGGGGGAAGTACGTACGAGCAGTACTTC. Its translation: CSVDGGSTYEQYF.

This clonotype was observed a handful of times. The CDR3 region is CASSVHQAYGYTF. The CDR3 coding sequence is TGTGCCAGCAGTGTTCACCAGGCCTATGGCTACACCTTC. V gene TRBV25-1 combines with J gene TRBJ1-2; D ambiguous. Germline assignment: CDR1 MGHDK and CDR2 SYGVNS. This CDR3 comprises 13 residues. Trimming stripped 4 bases from V and 4 bases from J, with 10 bases between.

Comments on this clonotype: Since a much larger clone is just one base distant, this may be a read error. The genes are TRBV5-8 and TRBJ2-4, with D perhaps TRBD1 (6 bases). The closer fit of TRBJ2-7 to the DNA end suggests the J call may be wrong. The CDR3 totals 13 residues. Germline V gene sequence: CDR1 SGHTS, CDR2 YDEGEE. CDR3 in amino acids: CASSSGHNYEQYF. The DNA of the CDR3 is TGTGCCAGCAGCTCGGGACACAACTACGAGCAGTACTTC.

This clonotype was recorded a few times. The chain carries TRBV12-3 or TRBV12-4 and TRBJ2-7, with D possibly matching TRBD2 (5 bases). The J call is doubtful: the DNA matches TRBJ2-5 better. This CDR3 is built from 18 residues. CDR3 nucleotides: TGTGCCAGCAGTCCGTTGTGGGCGCAACCCGAGCGGCAAGAGACCCAGTACTTC. Amino acids: CASSPLWAQPERQETQYF.

The sample holds a few counts of this clonotype. The chain is built from TRBV14 and TRBJ1-2, with D unresolved. Germline assignment: CDR1 SGHDN and CDR2 FVKESK. The CDR3 has 12 amino acids. Trimming cost V 2 bases and J 0 bases, with 1 base left between them. DNA of the CDR3: TGTGCCAGCAGCCAACCTAACTATGGCTACACCTTC. Its protein is CASSQPNYGYTF.

The V and J genes are TRBV20-1 and TRBJ2-3, with D perhaps matching TRBD2 (5 bases). Per germline, CDR1 DFQATT and CDR2 SNEGSKA (reference sequence). There are 14 residues in the CDR3. V lost 6 bases and J lost 4, with 17 bases in between. The CDR3 DNA is TGCAGTGCCACAAAGGGAGCCGGCGCAGATACGCAGTATTTT. Translation: CSATKGAGADTQYF.

The chain carries TRBV7-9 and TRBJ2-3; D gene unclear. Germline V gene sequence: CDR1 SEHNR, CDR2 FQNEAQ (reference sequence). The CDR3 extends over 13 amino acids. In DNA form, the CDR3 reads TGTGCGCCGTGGGCCGTTCGCACAGATACGCAGTATTTT. This codes for CAPWAVRTDTQYF.

The rearrangement uses TRBV11-2 and TRBJ2-5, with 7 bases lining up with TRBD1. J lost 5 bases, V lost 4 bases, and 13 bases had no gene match. This CDR3 spans 16 amino acids. Germline V gives CDR1 SGHAT, CDR2 FQNNGV. The CDR3 coding sequence is TGTGCCAGCAGCTCGGGGTTGACAGGGCTTCTGGAGACCCAGTACTTC. Protein sequence: CASSSGLTGLLETQYF.

This clonotype was detected once. V is TRBV5-1 and J is TRBJ1-2; weak D call: TRBD1 (6 bases). V was pared by 0 bases and J by 4 bases, with 13 bases between. This CDR3 is 15 amino acids long. Germline V gene lookup returns CDR1 SGHRS and CDR2 YFSETQ. CDR3 nucleotide sequence: TGCGCCAGCAGCTTGGTGTCAGGGGATGCCTATGGCTACACCTTC. It is translated as CASSLVSGDAYGYTF.